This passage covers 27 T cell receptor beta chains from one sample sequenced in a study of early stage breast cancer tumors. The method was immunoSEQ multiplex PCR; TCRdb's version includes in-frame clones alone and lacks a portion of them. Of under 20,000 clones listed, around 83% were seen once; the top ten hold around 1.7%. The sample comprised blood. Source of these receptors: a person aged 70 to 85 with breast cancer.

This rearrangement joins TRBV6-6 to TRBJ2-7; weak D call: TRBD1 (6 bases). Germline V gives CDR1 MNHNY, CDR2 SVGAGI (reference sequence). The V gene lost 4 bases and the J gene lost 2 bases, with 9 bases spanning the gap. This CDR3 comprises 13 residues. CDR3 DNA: TGTGCCAGCAGTTCACAGGGACCCTACGAGCAGTACTTC. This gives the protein CASSSQGPYEQYF.

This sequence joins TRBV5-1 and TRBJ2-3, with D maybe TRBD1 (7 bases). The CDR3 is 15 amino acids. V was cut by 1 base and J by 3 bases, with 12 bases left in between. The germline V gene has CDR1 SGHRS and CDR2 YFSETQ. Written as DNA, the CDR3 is TGCGCCAGCAGCTTGATCAGGGGGAGGACAGATACGCAGTATTTT. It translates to CASSLIRGRTDTQYF.

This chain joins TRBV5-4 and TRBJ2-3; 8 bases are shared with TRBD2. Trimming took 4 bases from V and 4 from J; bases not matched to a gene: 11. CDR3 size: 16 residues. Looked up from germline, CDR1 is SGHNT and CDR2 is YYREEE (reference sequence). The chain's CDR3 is CASSLGTRGGADTQYF. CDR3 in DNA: TGTGCCAGCAGCCTCGGGACTAGGGGGGGGGCAGATACGCAGTATTTT.

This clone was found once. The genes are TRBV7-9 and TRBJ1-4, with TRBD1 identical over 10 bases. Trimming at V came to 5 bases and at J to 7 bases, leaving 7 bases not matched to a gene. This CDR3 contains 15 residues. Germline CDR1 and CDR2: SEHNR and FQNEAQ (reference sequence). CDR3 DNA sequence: TGTGCCAGCAGCCCTTCCGGGACAGGGGTTGAAAAACTGTTTTTT. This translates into CASSPSGTGVEKLFF.

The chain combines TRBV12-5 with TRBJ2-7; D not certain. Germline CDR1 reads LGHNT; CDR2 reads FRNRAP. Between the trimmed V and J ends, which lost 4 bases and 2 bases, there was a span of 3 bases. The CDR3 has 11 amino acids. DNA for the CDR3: TGTGCTAGTGGTTCGGCCTACGAGCAGTACTTC. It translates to CASGSAYEQYF.

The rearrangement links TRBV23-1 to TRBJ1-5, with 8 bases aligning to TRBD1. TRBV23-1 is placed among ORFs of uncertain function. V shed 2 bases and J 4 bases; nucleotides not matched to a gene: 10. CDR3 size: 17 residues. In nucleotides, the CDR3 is TGCGCCAGCAGTCAAGGGGGCAGGGGGCGTTGGAATCAGCCCCAGCATTTT. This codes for CASSQGGRGRWNQPQHF.

The CDR3 nucleotides are TGTGCCAGCAGCTTAGACGGGGGGGCCCAAAGGGAGCAGTACTTC. Translation gives CASSLDGGAQREQYF. V gene TRBV7-3 combines with J gene TRBJ2-7; TRBD2 agrees at 8 bases. V lost 2 bases and J lost 7; bases outside the gene matches: 10. This CDR3 has 15 residues. CDR1 is SGHTA, CDR2 FQGTGA, per germline.

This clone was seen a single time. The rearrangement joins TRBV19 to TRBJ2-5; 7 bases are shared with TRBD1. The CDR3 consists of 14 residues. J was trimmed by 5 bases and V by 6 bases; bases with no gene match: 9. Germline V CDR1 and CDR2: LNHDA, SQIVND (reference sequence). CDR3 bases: TGTGCCAGTAGCGTTAGGGGGCGAAAGGAGACCCAGTACTTC. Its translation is CASSVRGRKETQYF.

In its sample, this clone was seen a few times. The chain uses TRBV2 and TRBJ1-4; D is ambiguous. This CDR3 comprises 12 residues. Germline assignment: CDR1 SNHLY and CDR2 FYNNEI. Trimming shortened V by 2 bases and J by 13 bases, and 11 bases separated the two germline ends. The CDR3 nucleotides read TGTGCCAGCAGTGAAATGGGTAGCGGACTGTTTTTT. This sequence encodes CASSEMGSGLFF.

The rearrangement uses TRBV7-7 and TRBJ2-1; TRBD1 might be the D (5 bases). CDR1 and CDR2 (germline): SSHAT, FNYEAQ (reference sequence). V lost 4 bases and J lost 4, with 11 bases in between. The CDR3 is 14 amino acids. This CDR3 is CASSSGFEYNEQFF. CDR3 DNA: TGTGCCAGCAGCTCAGGGTTCGAATACAATGAGCAGTTCTTC.

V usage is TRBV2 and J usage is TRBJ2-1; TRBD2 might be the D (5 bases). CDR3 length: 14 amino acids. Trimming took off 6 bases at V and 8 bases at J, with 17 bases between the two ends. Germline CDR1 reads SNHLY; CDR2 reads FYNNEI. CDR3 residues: CASRGRLSGDEQFF. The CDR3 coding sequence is TGTGCCAGCAGGGGGAGACTTTCTGGGGATGAGCAGTTCTTC.

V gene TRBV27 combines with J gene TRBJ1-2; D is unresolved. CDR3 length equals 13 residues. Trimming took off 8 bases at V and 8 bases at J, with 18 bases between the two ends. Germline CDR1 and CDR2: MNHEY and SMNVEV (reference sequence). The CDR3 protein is CASDRRRSDGYTF. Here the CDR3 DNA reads TGTGCCAGCGACCGACGGAGGTCGGACGGCTACACCTTC.

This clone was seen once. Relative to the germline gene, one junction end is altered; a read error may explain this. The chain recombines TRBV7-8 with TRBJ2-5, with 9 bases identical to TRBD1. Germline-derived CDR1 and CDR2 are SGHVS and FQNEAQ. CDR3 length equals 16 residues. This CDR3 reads CASSFRRQGDQETQYF. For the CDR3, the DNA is TGTGCCAGCAGCTTCCGCCGACAGGGGGACCAGGAGACCCAGTACTTC.

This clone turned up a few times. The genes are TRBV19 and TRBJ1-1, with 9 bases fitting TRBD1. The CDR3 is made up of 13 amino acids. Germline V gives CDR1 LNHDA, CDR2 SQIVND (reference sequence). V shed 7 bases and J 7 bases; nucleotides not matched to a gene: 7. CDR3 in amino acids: CASTDRGIGEAFF. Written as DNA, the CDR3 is TGTGCCAGTACGGACAGGGGAATTGGTGAAGCTTTCTTT.

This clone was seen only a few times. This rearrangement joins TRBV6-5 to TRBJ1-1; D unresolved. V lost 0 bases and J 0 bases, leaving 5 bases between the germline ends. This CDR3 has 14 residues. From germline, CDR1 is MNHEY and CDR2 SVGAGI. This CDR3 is CASSYSRVNTEAFF. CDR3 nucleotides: TGTGCCAGCAGTTACTCGAGGGTGAACACTGAAGCTTTCTTT.

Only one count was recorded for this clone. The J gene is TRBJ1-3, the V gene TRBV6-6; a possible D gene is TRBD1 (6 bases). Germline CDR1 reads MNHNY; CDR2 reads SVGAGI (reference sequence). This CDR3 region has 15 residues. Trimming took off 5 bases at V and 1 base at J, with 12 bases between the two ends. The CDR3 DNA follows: TGTGCCAGCAGTAAAGACAGGACGTCTGGAAACACCATATATTTT. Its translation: CASSKDRTSGNTIYF.

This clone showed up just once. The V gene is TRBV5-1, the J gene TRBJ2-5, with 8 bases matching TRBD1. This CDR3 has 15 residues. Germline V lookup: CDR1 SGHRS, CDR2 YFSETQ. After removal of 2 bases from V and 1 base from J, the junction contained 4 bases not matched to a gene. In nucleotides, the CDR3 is TGCGCCAGCAGCTTCCAGGACAGGGTCCAAGAGACCCAGTACTTC. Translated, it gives CASSFQDRVQETQYF. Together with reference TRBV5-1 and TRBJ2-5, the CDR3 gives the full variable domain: KAGVTQTPRYLIKTRGQQVTLSCSPISGHRSVSWYQQTPGQGLQFLFEYFSETQRNKGNFPGRFSGRQFSNSRSEMNVSTLELGDSALYLCASSFQDRVQETQYFGPGTRLLVL.

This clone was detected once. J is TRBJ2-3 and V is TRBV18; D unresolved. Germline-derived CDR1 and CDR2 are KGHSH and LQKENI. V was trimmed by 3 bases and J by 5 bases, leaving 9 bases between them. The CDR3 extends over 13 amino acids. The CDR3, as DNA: TGTGCCAGCTCACCCTTAGAGCAAGATACGCAGTATTTT. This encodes CASSPLEQDTQYF.

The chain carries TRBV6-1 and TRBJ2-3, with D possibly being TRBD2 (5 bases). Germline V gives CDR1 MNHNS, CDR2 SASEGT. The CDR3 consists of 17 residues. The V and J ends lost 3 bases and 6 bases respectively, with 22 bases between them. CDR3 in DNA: TGTGCCAGCAGTGATCTTGGCGAGGGCCCCGAAGGGGATACGCAGTATTTT. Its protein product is CASSDLGEGPEGDTQYF.

CDR3 nucleotides: TGTGCCAGCAACAGGGCTGGGGCCAACGTCCTGACTTTC. Its protein product is CASNRAGANVLTF. The J gene is TRBJ2-6, the V gene TRBV6-1; weak D call: TRBD1 (6 bases). Germline-derived CDR1 and CDR2 are MNHNS and SASEGT. Trimming removed 7 bases from V and 2 bases from J, with 6 bases in between. The CDR3 totals 13 residues.

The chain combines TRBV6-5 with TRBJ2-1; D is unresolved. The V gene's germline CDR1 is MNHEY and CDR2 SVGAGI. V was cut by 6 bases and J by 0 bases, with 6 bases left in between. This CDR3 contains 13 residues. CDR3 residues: CASRRSSYNEQFF. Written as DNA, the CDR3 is TGTGCCAGCAGACGCAGCTCCTACAATGAGCAGTTCTTC.

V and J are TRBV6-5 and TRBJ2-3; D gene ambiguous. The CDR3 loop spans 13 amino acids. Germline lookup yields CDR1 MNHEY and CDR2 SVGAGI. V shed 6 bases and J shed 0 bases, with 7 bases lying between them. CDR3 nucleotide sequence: TGTGCCAGCAGACAGAGTAGCACAGATACGCAGTATTTT. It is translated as CASRQSSTDTQYF.

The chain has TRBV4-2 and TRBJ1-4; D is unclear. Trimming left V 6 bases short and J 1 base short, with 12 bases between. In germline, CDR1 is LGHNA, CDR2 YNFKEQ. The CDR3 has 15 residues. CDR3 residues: CASSAYAQTNEKLFF. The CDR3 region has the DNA TGTGCCAGCAGTGCCTATGCCCAAACTAATGAAAAACTGTTTTTT.

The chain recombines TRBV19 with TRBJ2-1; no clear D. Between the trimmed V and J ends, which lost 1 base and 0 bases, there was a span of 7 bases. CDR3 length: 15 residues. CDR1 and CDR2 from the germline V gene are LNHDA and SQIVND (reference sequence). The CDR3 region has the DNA TGTGCCAGTAGTATAGGTTGGAGCTCCTACAATGAGCAGTTCTTC. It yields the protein CASSIGWSSYNEQFF.

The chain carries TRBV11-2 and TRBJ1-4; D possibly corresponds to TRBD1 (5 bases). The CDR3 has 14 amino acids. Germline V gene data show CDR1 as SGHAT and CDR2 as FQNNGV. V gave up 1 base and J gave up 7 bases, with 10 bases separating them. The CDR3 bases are TGTGCCAGCAGCTTAGGCCAGGGAAGTGAAAAACTGTTTTTT. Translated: CASSLGQGSEKLFF.

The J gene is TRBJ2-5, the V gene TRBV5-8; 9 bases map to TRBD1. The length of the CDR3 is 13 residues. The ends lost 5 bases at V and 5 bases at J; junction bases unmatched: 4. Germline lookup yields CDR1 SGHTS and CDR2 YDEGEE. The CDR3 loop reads CASRWTGAETQYF. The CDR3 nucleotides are TGTGCCAGCAGATGGACAGGGGCCGAGACCCAGTACTTC.

The chain's CDR3 is CASGLIGGHEQFF. The CDR3 DNA reads as TGTGCTAGTGGTTTGATTGGTGGCCATGAGCAGTTCTTC. This chain links TRBV12-5 with TRBJ2-1; unclear D gene. Germline V gene lookup returns CDR1 LGHNT and CDR2 FRNRAP. The CDR3 is 13 amino acids. The V end lost 2 bases, the J end lost 8 bases, and 10 bases lay between the germline ends.